These T cell receptor beta chains were read from a single sample in a study of technical replicates of blood from several donors. The protocol was immunoSEQ multiplex PCR, while the TCRdb copy is restricted to in-frame clones and leaves out a portion. The table lists roughly 66,000 clones, approximately 83% of them singletons. The sequencing sample was made of PBMCs. These receptors were obtained from a human donor in good health. Some clones in this sample may be carry-over from other donors' samples. Both conserved end residues are part of each CDR3. A D gene is named only where the DNA matches it firmly. The listing skips clone size in some rows; elsewhere it reads once, few, many or a size class.

clone_size,v_call,j_call,d_call,cdr3_aa,cdr3_nt
-,TRBV7-2,TRBJ2-7,-,CASSLGFRGSNSEQYF,TGTGCCAGCAGCTTAGGTTTTAGGGGGAGTAACAGCGAGCAGTACTTC
-,TRBV10-3,TRBJ1-2,TRBD1,CAISGAGGSFGGYTF,TGTGCCATCAGTGGGGCAGGGGGCTCGTTTGGGGGCTACACCTTC
-,TRBV11-2,TRBJ1-2,-,CASSLGPGPVDGYTF,TGTGCCAGCAGCTTAGGCCCAGGGCCTGTGGACGGCTACACCTTC
-,TRBV30,TRBJ2-5,-,CAWSPGSTQVHF,TGTGCCTGGTCCCCTGGGAGCACCCAGGTCCACTTC
-,TRBV27,TRBJ2-7,-,CAIKRTASSYEQYF,TGTGCCATCAAAAGGACAGCGAGCTCCTACGAGCAGTACTTC
-,TRBV7-2,TRBJ2-7,-,CASSLAGLYEQYF,TGTGCCAGCAGCTTAGCCGGACTATACGAGCAGTACTTC
-,TRBV5-1,TRBJ1-6,-,CASTLGGESPLHF,TGCGCCAGCACCCTAGGAGGGGAATCACCCCTCCACTTT
few,TRBV18,TRBJ1-4,-,CASSPGHTGEKLFF,TGTGCCAGCTCGCCGGGACATACAGGGGAAAAACTGTTTTTT
-,TRBV9,TRBJ2-6,TRBD1,CASSRQGAGANVLTF,TGTGCCAGCAGCCGGCAGGGGGCGGGGGCCAACGTCCTGACTTTC
-,TRBV30,TRBJ1-1,-,CACIRQPHREAFF,TGTGCCTGTATTAGGCAGCCGCACAGAGAAGCTTTCTTT
-,TRBV4-2,TRBJ2-7,-,CASSQENRGGYEQYF,TGTGCCAGCAGCCAAGAAAACAGGGGGGGGTACGAGCAGTACTTC
-,TRBV11-2,TRBJ2-7,-,CASSLVDIFSYEQYF,TGTGCCAGCAGCTTAGTGGACATCTTCTCCTACGAGCAGTACTTC
once,TRBV5-1,TRBJ2-1,TRBD2,CASSLGLAGQGNEQFF,TGCGCCAGCAGCTTGGGACTAGCGGGACAGGGCAATGAGCAGTTCTTC
-,TRBV5-1,TRBJ2-1,TRBD2,CASSSASGGAVEQFF,TGCGCCAGCAGCTCTGCTAGCGGGGGGGCCGTTGAGCAGTTCTTC
-,TRBV19,TRBJ1-2,-,CASRLDGNYGYTF,TGTGCCAGCCGACTCGACGGGAACTATGGCTACACCTTC
-,TRBV5-1,TRBJ2-3,-,CASSLVAGDVTDTQYF,TGCGCCAGCAGCTTGGTTGCAGGGGATGTGACAGATACGCAGTATTTT
-,TRBV2,TRBJ1-2,-,CASRGGGANYGYTF,TGTGCCAGCAGGGGGGGAGGGGCCAACTATGGCTACACCTTC
-,TRBV6-5,TRBJ2-5,-,CASTSTFGTQYF,TGTGCCAGCACCTCTACTTTTGGGACCCAGTACTTC
-,TRBV7-9,TRBJ1-5,-,CASSSDGVSNQPQHF,TGTGCCAGCAGCTCCGACGGGGTGAGCAATCAGCCCCAGCATTTT
-,TRBV5-4,TRBJ1-6,-,CASSLGWGKGSSPLHF,TGTGCCAGCAGCTTGGGGTGGGGCAAGGGTAGCTCACCCCTCCACTTT
-,TRBV30,TRBJ1-6,TRBD1,CAWSSDRDRGERSYNSPLHF,TGTGCCTGGAGTTCCGACCGGGACAGGGGGGAGAGGTCCTATAATTCACCCCTCCACTTT
-,TRBV5-1,TRBJ2-1,TRBD2,CASSFFIKERGAGEQFF,TGCGCCAGCAGTTTTTTCATTAAGGAGCGGGGGGCGGGTGAGCAGTTCTTC
-,TRBV15,TRBJ1-4,TRBD1,CATSRDYKSGRGLVDEKLFF,TGTGCCACCAGCAGAGATTATAAATCCGGCAGGGGGCTAGTAGATGAAAAACTGTTTTTT
-,TRBV9,TRBJ2-3,TRBD2,CASSRSGGAGTDTQYF,TGTGCCAGCAGCAGAAGCGGGGGGGCGGGCACAGATACGCAGTATTTT
few,TRBV6-5,TRBJ2-3,TRBD2,CASRTTSRPRNTQYF,TGTGCCAGCAGGACGACTAGCCGGCCGAGAAATACGCAGTATTTT
-,TRBV5-6,TRBJ1-1,TRBD1,CASSLQGGVIRTEAFF,TGTGCCAGCAGCTTGCAGGGGGGAGTTATCAGGACTGAAGCTTTCTTT
-,TRBV6-5,TRBJ2-1,TRBD2,CASRSSGGAYNEQFF,TGTGCCAGCAGATCTAGCGGGGGGGCCTACAATGAGCAGTTCTTC
-,TRBV19,TRBJ1-4,TRBD1,CASKTGDEKLFF,TGTGCCAGTAAGACAGGGGATGAAAAACTGTTTTTT
-,TRBV27,TRBJ2-7,-,CASKRAGEQYF,TGTGCCAGCAAGAGGGCTGGCGAGCAGTACTTC
-,TRBV19,TRBJ2-5,-,CASTYRDGLRETQYF,TGTGCCAGTACCTACAGAGACGGCCTCCGAGAGACCCAGTACTTC
-,TRBV2,TRBJ1-5,-,CASSEGGQGQPQHF,TGTGCCAGCAGTGAAGGGGGGCAGGGACAGCCCCAGCATTTT
-,TRBV6-5,TRBJ2-1,TRBD2,CASSWAGGNEQFF,TGTGCCAGCAGTTGGGCGGGGGGGAATGAGCAGTTCTTC
-,TRBV2,TRBJ2-3,TRBD2,CASSERTRDSGKQYF,TGTGCCAGCAGTGAAAGGACTAGGGATTCGGGCAAGCAGTATTTT
once,TRBV19,TRBJ1-5,-,CASSMEGSQPQHF,TGTGCCAGTAGTATGGAGGGAAGTCAGCCCCAGCATTTT
-,TRBV4-3,TRBJ2-3,TRBD1,CASSQLRDRGLPDTQYF,TGCGCCAGCAGCCAGTTACGCGACAGGGGGCTACCAGATACGCAGTATTTT
-,TRBV7-7,TRBJ2-1,TRBD2,CASSPRAGAKYNEQFF,TGTGCCAGCAGTCCCCGGGCGGGAGCGAAGTACAATGAGCAGTTCTTC
-,TRBV11-1,TRBJ1-4,-,CASSPDREKLFF,TGTGCCAGCAGCCCAGATCGTGAAAAACTGTTTTTT
-,TRBV12-5,TRBJ2-3,-,CASAPGTDTQYF,TGTGCTAGTGCCCCGGGCACAGATACGCAGTATTTT
-,TRBV30,TRBJ1-1,-,CAFARGMNTEAFF,TGTGCCTTCGCCAGGGGAATGAACACTGAAGCTTTCTTT
-,TRBV7-9,TRBJ1-2,-,CASSRGILANYGYTF,TGTGCCAGCAGCCGCGGAATCCTCGCGAACTATGGCTACACCTTC
-,TRBV9,TRBJ2-1,TRBD1,CASSVEIGQGLNEQFF,TGTGCCAGCAGCGTAGAAATTGGACAGGGGTTGAATGAGCAGTTCTTC
once,TRBV4-1,TRBJ1-1,-,CASSQVAGVAFF,TGCGCCAGCAGCCAAGTAGCAGGGGTAGCTTTCTTT
-,TRBV4-1,TRBJ2-1,-,CASSQDQSESSEQFF,TGCGCCAGCAGCCAAGATCAGTCGGAGTCAAGTGAGCAGTTCTTC
-,TRBV4-3,TRBJ2-7,-,CASSHPPVASEQYF,TGCGCCAGCAGCCATCCGCCCGTAGCCTCCGAGCAGTACTTC
-,TRBV6-1,TRBJ2-3,-,CASSRTGLTDTQYF,TGTGCCAGCAGTAGAACCGGTCTCACAGATACGCAGTATTTT
-,TRBV5-6,TRBJ1-2,-,CASSLRGLTYGYTF,TGTGCCAGCAGCTTGAGAGGTCTTACCTATGGCTACACCTTC
-,TRBV7-2,TRBJ2-7,-,CASSHPGRGVYEQYF,TGTGCCAGCAGCCACCCGGGCAGGGGGGTCTACGAGCAGTACTTC
-,TRBV10-3,TRBJ2-1,TRBD2,CAISEVGLAGGHNEQFF,TGTGCCATCAGTGAAGTGGGACTAGCGGGGGGGCATAATGAGCAGTTCTTC
-,TRBV7-9,TRBJ2-7,TRBD1,CASSPHLRDSLRYEQYF,TGTGCCAGCAGCCCACACCTTAGGGACAGCTTACGCTACGAGCAGTACTTC
-,TRBV5-1,TRBJ2-3,TRBD2,CASSLTPTSGTDTQYF,TGCGCCAGCAGCTTGACACCGACTAGCGGGACGGATACGCAGTATTTT